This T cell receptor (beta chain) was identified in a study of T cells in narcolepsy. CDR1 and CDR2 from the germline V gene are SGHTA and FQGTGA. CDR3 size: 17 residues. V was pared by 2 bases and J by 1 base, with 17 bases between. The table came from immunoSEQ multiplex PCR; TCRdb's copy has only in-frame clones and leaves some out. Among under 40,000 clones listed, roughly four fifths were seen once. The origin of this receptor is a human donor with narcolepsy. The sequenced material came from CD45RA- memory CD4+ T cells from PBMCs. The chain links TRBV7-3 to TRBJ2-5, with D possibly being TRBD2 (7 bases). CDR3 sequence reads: CASSLGGGLAVQETQYF. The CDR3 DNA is TGTGCCAGCAGCTTAGGGGGCGGGCTAGCGGTCCAAGAGACCCAGTACTTC.